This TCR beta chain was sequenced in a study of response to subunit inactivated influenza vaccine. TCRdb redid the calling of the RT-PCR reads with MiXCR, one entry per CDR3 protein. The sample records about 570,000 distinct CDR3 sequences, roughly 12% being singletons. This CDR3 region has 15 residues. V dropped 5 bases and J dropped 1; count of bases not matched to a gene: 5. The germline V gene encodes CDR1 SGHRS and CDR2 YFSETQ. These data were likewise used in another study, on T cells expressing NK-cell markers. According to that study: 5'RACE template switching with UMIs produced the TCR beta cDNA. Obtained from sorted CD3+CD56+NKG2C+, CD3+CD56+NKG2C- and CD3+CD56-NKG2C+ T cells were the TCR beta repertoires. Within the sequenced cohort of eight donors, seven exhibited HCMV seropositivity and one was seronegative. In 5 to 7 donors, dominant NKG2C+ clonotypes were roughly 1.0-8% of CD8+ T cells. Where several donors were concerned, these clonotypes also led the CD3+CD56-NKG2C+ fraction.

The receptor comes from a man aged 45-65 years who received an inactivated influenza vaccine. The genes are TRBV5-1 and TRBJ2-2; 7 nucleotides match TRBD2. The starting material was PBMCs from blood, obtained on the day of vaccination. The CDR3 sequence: CASSLAVKNTGELFF. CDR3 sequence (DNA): TGCGCCAGCAGTCTAGCGGTAAAGAACACCGGGGAGCTGTTTTTT.